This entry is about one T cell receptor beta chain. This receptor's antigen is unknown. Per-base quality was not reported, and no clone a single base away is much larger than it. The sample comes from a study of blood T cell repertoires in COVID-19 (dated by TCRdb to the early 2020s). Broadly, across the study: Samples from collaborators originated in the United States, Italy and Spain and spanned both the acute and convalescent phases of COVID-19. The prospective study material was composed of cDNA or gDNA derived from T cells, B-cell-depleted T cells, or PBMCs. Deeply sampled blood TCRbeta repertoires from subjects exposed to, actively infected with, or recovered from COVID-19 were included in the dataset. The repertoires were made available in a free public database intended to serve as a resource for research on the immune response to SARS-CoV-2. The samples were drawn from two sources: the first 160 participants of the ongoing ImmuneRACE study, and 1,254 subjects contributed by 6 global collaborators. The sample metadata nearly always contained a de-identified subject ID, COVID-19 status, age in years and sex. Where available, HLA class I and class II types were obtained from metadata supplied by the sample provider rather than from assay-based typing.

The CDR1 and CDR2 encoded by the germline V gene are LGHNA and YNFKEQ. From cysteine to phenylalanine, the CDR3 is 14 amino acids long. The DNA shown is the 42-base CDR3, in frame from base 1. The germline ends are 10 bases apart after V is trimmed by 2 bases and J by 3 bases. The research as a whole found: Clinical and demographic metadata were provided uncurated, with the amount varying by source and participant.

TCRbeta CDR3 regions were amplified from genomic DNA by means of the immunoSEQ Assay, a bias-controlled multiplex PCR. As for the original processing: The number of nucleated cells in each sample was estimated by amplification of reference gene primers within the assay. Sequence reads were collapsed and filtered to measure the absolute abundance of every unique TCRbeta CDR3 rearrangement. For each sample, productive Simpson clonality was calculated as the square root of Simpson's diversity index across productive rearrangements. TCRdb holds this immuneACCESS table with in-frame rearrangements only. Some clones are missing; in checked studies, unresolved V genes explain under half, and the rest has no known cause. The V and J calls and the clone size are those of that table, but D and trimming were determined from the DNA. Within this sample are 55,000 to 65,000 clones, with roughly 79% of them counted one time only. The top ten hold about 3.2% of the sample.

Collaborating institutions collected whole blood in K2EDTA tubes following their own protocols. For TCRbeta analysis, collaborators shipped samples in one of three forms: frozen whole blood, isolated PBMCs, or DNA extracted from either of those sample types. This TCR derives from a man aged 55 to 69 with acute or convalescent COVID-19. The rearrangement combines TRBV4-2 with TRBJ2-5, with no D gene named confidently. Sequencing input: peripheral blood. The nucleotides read TGTGCCAGCAGCCAACTCGACAAGGAAGAGACCCAGTACTTC. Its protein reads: CASSQLDKEETQYF.